This T cell receptor (beta chain) derives from a study of blood T cells in healthy people across ages. PCR was performed a second time for 7 to 11 cycles using a sample-barcoded 5' primer and a J-beta primer mix. MiXCR, run by TCRdb on the 5' RACE reads, gives a single entry per CDR3 protein. The repertoire has hundreds of thousands of distinct CDR3 sequences, around 25% of them found once; the top ten carry around 2.9%. These data are also associated with another study on T cells of mothers and their children.

Input material: blood. This receptor was identified in a boy aged 10-17 years in good health.

The CDR3 DNA sequence: TGTGCCAGCAGCTCCGCCGGACCTGGGGGGACCCAGTACTTC. Its protein product is CASSSAGPGGTQYF. This chain uses TRBV6-5 with TRBJ2-5; the D gene could be TRBD1 or TRBD2 (5 bases each). The germline CDR1 and CDR2 sequences are MNHEY and SVGAGI. CDR3 size: 14 residues. V lost 6 bases to trimming and J lost 7 bases, with 18 bases between them.